One sample yielded the 18 T cell receptor beta chains listed below, sequenced in a study of breast tumors, draining lymph nodes, adjacent tissues. Axillary draining lymph nodes of breast cancer patients supplied the node samples. TCRdb recomputed calls from the multiplex PCR reads with MiXCR, one row per CDR3 protein. This table has 150,000 to 200,000 distinct CDR3 sequences, over 25% appearing once. The sequenced material came from axillary lymph node tissue. The receptor set was obtained from a female donor with breast cancer. Some clones in this sample may be carry-over from other donors' samples.

This chain links TRBV2 with TRBJ1-6; tentatively, D is TRBD1 (5 bases). CDR3 length: 13 residues. Germline loops: CDR1 SNHLY, CDR2 FYNNEI. V was cut by 2 bases and J by 11 bases, with 10 bases left in between. The CDR3 DNA follows: TGTGCCAGCAGTGAACAGGGCGGGGCACCCCTCCACTTT. It translates to CASSEQGGAPLHF. The entire variable domain, with the rest obtained from reference TRBV2 and TRBJ1-6, is as follows: EPEVTQTPSHQVTQMGQEVILRCVPISNHLYFYWYRQILGQKVEFLVSFYNNEISEKSEIFDDQFSVERPDGSNFTLKIRSTKLEDSAMYFCASSEQGGAPLHFGNGTRLTVT.

The chain has TRBV30 and TRBJ1-1; the match to TRBD1 covers 7 bases. V gave up 2 bases and J gave up 11 bases; unmatched junction bases: 8. CDR3 size: 12 residues. CDR1 is GTSNPN and CDR2 is SVGIG in the germline V gene (reference sequence). CDR3 sequence (DNA): TGTGCCTGGAGTTACGAGGAGGGGGCGGCTTTCTTT. Translation: CAWSYEEGAAFF.

This clonotype was found many times. This chain connects TRBV7-2 to TRBJ1-6, with TRBD1 matching over 12 bases. V dropped 5 bases and J dropped 10; count of bases not matched to a gene: 6. The CDR3 contains 15 residues. Germline CDR1 reads SGHTA; CDR2 reads FQGNSA. CDR3 residues: CASSPQGQGASPLHF. Written as DNA, the CDR3 is TGTGCCAGCAGCCCCCAGGGACAGGGGGCGTCACCCCTCCACTTT.

This clonotype occurred many times. The chain joins TRBV6-5 to TRBJ2-1; D may be TRBD1 (7 bases). The CDR3 consists of 13 residues. Germline loops: CDR1 MNHEY, CDR2 SVGAGI. Deletions cut 8 bases from V and 4 bases from J, with 12 bases between. In DNA, the CDR3 is TGTGCCAGCGGGAGGACAGGATACAATGAGCAGTTCTTC. Translating gives CASGRTGYNEQFF.

Concerning this clonotype itself: The final CDR3 position lacks the conserved phenylalanine or tryptophan, pointing to a likely read error. The chain uses TRBV30 and TRBJ1-1; 9 nucleotides line up with TRBD1. Germline CDR1 GTSNPN, CDR2 SVGIG (reference sequence). The CDR3 has 14 residues. V shed 1 base, J shed 5 bases, and the junction held 5 bases outside the gene matches. The CDR3 DNA reads TGTGCCTGGAGTGGAAACAGGGGGCTTACTGAAGCTTTCTTG. Translated, it gives CAWSGNRGLTEAFL.

The rearrangement links TRBV7-2 to TRBJ2-7; maybe TRBD1 (5 bases). CDR1 and CDR2 from the germline V gene are SGHTA and FQGNSA. The germline V and J ends were trimmed by 1 base and 5 bases, with 18 bases remaining between them. The CDR3 runs to 16 residues. The CDR3 spells CASSLDLRQGSHEQYF. For the CDR3, the DNA is TGTGCCAGCAGCTTAGACCTCCGGCAGGGATCCCACGAGCAGTACTTC.

This clonotype was seen repeatedly, ten times or more. The rearrangement uses TRBV7-2 and TRBJ2-6, with 8 bases identical to TRBD1. Germline trimming cut 3 bases from V and 4 bases from J; bases unmatched to any gene: 8. In germline, CDR1 is SGHTA, CDR2 FQGNSA. The CDR3 totals 17 residues. The CDR3 sequence is CASSLAGGAPGANVLTF. CDR3 sequence (DNA): TGTGCCAGCAGCTTGGCAGGGGGCGCACCCGGGGCCAACGTCCTGACTTTC.

This clonotype showed up many times. V usage is TRBV9 and J usage is TRBJ2-3, with TRBD2 as a possible D gene (6 bases). The V gene's germline CDR1 is SGDLS and CDR2 YYNGEE. Trimming removed 4 bases from V and 2 bases from J, with 17 bases in between. The CDR3 consists of 16 residues. In DNA, the CDR3 is TGTGCCAGCAGCTATCCCCTCCGGGGGAACACAGATACGCAGTATTTT. Protein product: CASSYPLRGNTDTQYF.

This clonotype was observed many times. This chain's CDR3 is CASSIAPGGNVYGYTF. CDR3 coding DNA: TGTGCCAGTAGTATTGCCCCAGGGGGCAACGTCTATGGCTACACCTTC. This chain links TRBV19 with TRBJ1-2; 8 bases line up with TRBD1. CDR3 length: 16 residues. J was trimmed by 4 bases and V by 3 bases; bases with no gene match: 10. Germline CDR1 is LNHDA and CDR2 is SQIVND (reference sequence). Combining the CDR3 with reference TRBV19 and TRBJ1-2 gives the whole variable domain DGGITQSPKYLFRKEGQNVTLSCEQNLNHDAMYWYRQDPGQGLRLIYYSQIVNDFQKGDIAEGYSVSREKKESFPLTVTSAQKNPTAFYLCASSIAPGGNVYGYTFGSGTRLTVV.

This clonotype has ten or more counts. The CDR3 loop reads CASSHQREKSEQFF. Here the CDR3 DNA reads TGTGCCAGCAGTCACCAGCGGGAGAAGAGTGAGCAGTTCTTC. The V and J genes are TRBV6-6 and TRBJ2-1; TRBD2 matches 8 bases. Germline V gene sequence: CDR1 MNHNY, CDR2 SVGAGI (reference sequence). There are 14 residues in the CDR3. J gave up 9 bases and V 5 bases, and 9 bases lay outside the gene matches.

J is TRBJ2-7 and V is TRBV18, with D tentatively TRBD1 or TRBD2 (5 bases each). Germline assignment: CDR1 KGHSH and CDR2 LQKENI. V was trimmed by 0 bases and J by 6 bases, leaving 15 bases between them. The CDR3 is 15 amino acids. This CDR3 is CASSPPGAGLGEQYF. As DNA, the CDR3 is TGTGCCAGCTCACCACCCGGGGCAGGGTTAGGCGAGCAGTACTTC.

This clonotype was detected a few times. One junction end does not reproduce the germline sequence, and a read error may be involved. The J gene is TRBJ2-5, the V gene TRBV6-1; 15 positions agree with TRBD2. The CDR3 spans 18 residues. Germline CDR1 MNHNS, CDR2 SASEGT. This chain's CDR3 is CVSSEAGLAGGPGKTQYF. The DNA for the CDR3 is TGTGTCAGCAGTGAAGCTGGACTAGCGGGAGGGCCAGGGAAGACCCAGTACTTC.

In this sample, this clonotype turned up many times. This sequence joins TRBV11-2 and TRBJ2-1; D possibly uses TRBD1 or TRBD2 (5 bases each). CDR1 is SGHAT, CDR2 FQNNGV, per germline. With 5 bases removed from V and 9 bases from J, the gap between germline ends came to 14 bases. The CDR3 totals 13 residues. The DNA for the CDR3 is TGTGCCAGCAGCGCCGACTGGGGGAGTGAGCAGTTCTTC. Translated: CASSADWGSEQFF.

The CDR3, as DNA: TGTGCCAGCAGTGGGGGGGGGGCCCTTCTGGATACGCAGTATTTT. It encodes CASSGGGALLDTQYF. V and J are TRBV6-1 and TRBJ2-3; D perhaps matches TRBD2 (7 bases). This CDR3 has 15 amino acids. Trimming removed 4 bases from V and 6 bases from J, with 17 bases in between. Germline V gene lookup returns CDR1 MNHNS and CDR2 SASEGT.

For this clonotype: At one of its ends the junction is not consistent with the germline gene, which may arise from a read error. The genes are TRBV25-1 and TRBJ1-6, with a tentative D call TRBD1 (5 bases). This CDR3 has 14 residues. The germline gives CDR1 MGHDK, CDR2 SYGVNS. CDR3 loop: CVSSEGGAYPPLHF. The CDR3 nucleotides are TGTGTCAGCAGTGAAGGAGGGGCTTATCCACCCCTCCACTTT. Looking up the rest from reference TRBV25-1 and TRBJ1-6 gives the full variable domain: EADIYQTPRYLVIGTGKKITLECSQTMGHDKMYWYQQDPGMELHLIHYSYGVNSTEKGDLSSESTVSRIRTEHFPLTLESARPSHTSQYLCVSSEGGAYPPLHFGNGTRLTVT.

About this clonotype: This may come from a read error, since a much larger clone is one base off. The rearrangement uses TRBV5-4 and TRBJ2-1; TRBD2 matches at 11 bases. V shed 6 bases, J shed 8 bases, and the junction held 10 bases outside the gene matches. Germline CDR1 SGHNT, CDR2 YYREEE (reference sequence). This CDR3 contains 15 residues. Written as DNA, the CDR3 is TGTGCCAGCACCTCGGGACTAGCGGATTACGATGAGCAGTTCTTC. Its translation: CASTSGLADYDEQFF.

This clonotype was picked up many times. This sequence joins TRBV20-1 and TRBJ1-2, with 8 bases aligning to TRBD1. Germline CDR1 and CDR2: DFQATT and SNEGSKA (reference sequence). The J segment lost 6 bases and the V segment lost 3 bases, leaving 9 bases of the junction unmatched. The length of the CDR3 is 14 residues. The CDR3 coding sequence is TGCAGTGCTAGGGAGGACAGGGAGTCAGATGGCTACACCTTC. This encodes CSAREDRESDGYTF.

This clonotype was counted a few times. This chain joins TRBV11-2 and TRBJ1-1; D not resolved. Between the trimmed V and J ends, which lost 1 base and 0 bases, there was a span of 9 bases. Germline CDR1 is SGHAT and CDR2 is FQNNGV. CDR3 length equals 15 residues. CDR3 loop: CASSLVADLNTEAFF. CDR3 sequence (DNA): TGTGCCAGCAGCTTAGTGGCGGACTTGAACACTGAAGCTTTCTTT. The variable domain in full, completed from reference TRBV11-2 and TRBJ1-1, reads EAGVAQSPRYKIIEKRQSVAFWCNPISGHATLYWYQQILGQGPKLLIQFQNNGVVDDSQLPKDRFSAERLKGVDSTLKIQPAKLEDSAVYLCASSLVADLNTEAFFGQGTRLTVV.